This T cell receptor beta chain was sequenced in a study of T cell changes during pregnancy in multiple sclerosis. Some clones are missing from TCRdb's copy, which holds only in-frame ones; the method was immunoSEQ multiplex PCR. This table holds 60,000 to 70,000 clones, 91% found once. Trimming shortened V by 4 bases and J by 0 bases, and 13 bases separated the two germline ends. The CDR3 loop spans 16 amino acids. Germline CDR1 and CDR2: SGHKS and YYEKEE (reference sequence). This clone has just one count. The receptor was derived from a female donor in good health, enrolled as a control in a pregnancy study. The sample here was peripheral blood, taken after pregnancy. The rearrangement links TRBV5-5 to TRBJ2-2, with D maybe TRBD2 (5 bases). CDR3 in amino acids: CASSPGSGANTGELFF. The CDR3 DNA reads TGTGCCAGCAGCCCTGGCTCCGGGGCGAACACCGGGGAGCTGTTTTTT.